This TCR beta chain was identified in a study of OX40 agonist ivuxolimab in advanced cancers. Looking at the study overall: Ivuxolimab is an agonistic anti-OX40 (CD134) antibody, and patients were treated with it.

The CDR3 loop spans 15 amino acids. V was trimmed by 2 bases and J by 4 bases, leaving 12 bases between them. Per the germline V gene, CDR1 is SGHTA and CDR2 is FQGTGA. Here immunoSEQ multiplex PCR was the method, and the copy in TCRdb shows in-frame clones only, minus some. The top ten hold roughly 1.5% of the sample, which has approximately 90,000 clones, roughly 89% seen once. Study results and limitations: Relative to CD4+, CD8+ T cells held more expanded clones on average.

Blood sampling was done at baseline, cycle 4 day 1, and cycle 7 day 1. Notes on this clone: What it binds is not known.

Sequencing used CD4+ or CD8+ T cells sorted from blood, obtained in a trial of the OX40 agonist ivuxolimab. The TCR comes from an adult with an advanced solid tumor such as melanoma, head and neck, liver or kidney cancer. The chain has TRBV7-3 and TRBJ2-1; D remains unclear. The CDR3 DNA reads as TGTGCCAGCAGCTTAGGACGCGGTACATACAATGAGCAGTTCTTC. It is translated as CASSLGRGTYNEQFF. The full variable domain, its missing parts supplied by reference TRBV7-3 and TRBJ2-1, is GAGVSQTPSNKVTEKGKYVELRCDPISGHTALYWYRQSLGQGPEFLIYFQGTGAADDSGLPNDRFFAVRPEGSVSTLKIQRTERGDSAVYLCASSLGRGTYNEQFFGPGTRLTVL.